This T cell receptor (beta chain) was retrieved from a study of blood T cell repertoires in COVID-19. Study-level background: In each case, the material was cDNA or gDNA derived from T cells, B-cell-depleted T cells, or PBMCs.

V lost 6 bases, J lost 7 bases, and 13 bases lay in between. The germline V gene encodes CDR1 KGHSH and CDR2 LQKENI. The CDR3 length is 14 residues. This clone has only a few counts. TCRdb's copy holds only in-frame clones and misses some; the assay was immunoSEQ multiplex PCR. The data show a few hundred thousand clones, with approximately 82% seen just once and about 4.6% held by the top ten. Source material: peripheral blood. The source is a man in his 60s who had recovered from COVID-19. This chain uses TRBV18 with TRBJ1-6; D is unclear. The CDR3 bases are TGTGCCAGCTCCGTTCAGGCATTGAATTCACCCCTCCACTTT. Translated: CASSVQALNSPLHF.